This T cell receptor (beta chain) was obtained from a study of T cell responses to AZD1222 COVID-19 vaccine. Whole-study results and caveats: Repertoire sampling happened only post peak T cell response. A rise in Spike-specific TCR breadth and depth followed two AZD1222 doses. Baseline serostatus was positive in only six AZD1222 recipients.

Remarks on this clone: The target antigen is unknown.

CDR3 length equals 15 residues. Germline V CDR1 and CDR2: SGHRS, YFSETQ. Trimming took off 0 bases at V and 3 bases at J, with 12 bases between the two ends. The repertoire was sequenced with immunoSEQ multiplex PCR; TCRdb's copy has only in-frame clones and lacks some. This sample has 150,000 to 250,000 clones, with approximately 94% found just once. Pooling of second doses given at about 4 or about 12 weeks was done. This material consisted of peripheral blood, taken 28 days after the second AZD1222 dose. This clonotype was obtained from an adult who received the AZD1222 COVID-19 vaccine. The chain carries TRBV5-1 and TRBJ1-2; no clear D. CDR3 region: CASSLGGGSYYGYTF. The CDR3 coding sequence is TGCGCCAGCAGCTTGGGCGGAGGGAGCTACTATGGCTACACCTTC.